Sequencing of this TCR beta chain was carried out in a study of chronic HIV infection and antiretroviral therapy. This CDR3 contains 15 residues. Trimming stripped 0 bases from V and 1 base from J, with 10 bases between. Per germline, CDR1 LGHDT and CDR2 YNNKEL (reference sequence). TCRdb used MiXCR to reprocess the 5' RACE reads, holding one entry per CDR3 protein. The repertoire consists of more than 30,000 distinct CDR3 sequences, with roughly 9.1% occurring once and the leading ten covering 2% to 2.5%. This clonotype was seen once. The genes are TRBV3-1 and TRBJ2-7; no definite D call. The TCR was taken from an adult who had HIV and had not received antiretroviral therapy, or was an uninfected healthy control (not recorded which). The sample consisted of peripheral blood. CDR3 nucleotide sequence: TGTGCCAGCAGCCAAGAGGCGGCCAGTTCCTACGAGCAGTACTTC. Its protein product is CASSQEAASSYEQYF.